In its sample, the clone carrying this T cell receptor beta chain was seen once. Its specificity is not known. These data belong to a study of STAT5B mutations in CD4+ large granular lymphocyte leukemia. Overall study results and limits: Data were not HLA-matched across samples. Patient CD4-sorted repertoires stayed more clonal than healthy ones after leukemic-clone removal.

Healthy controls were blood donor buffy coats. Profiled with immunoSEQ multiplex PCR; TCRdb holds only in-frame clones, not every one. This table has around 21,000 clones, less than 80% appearing once. Germline assignment: CDR1 KGHSH and CDR2 LQKENI. The ends were cut back, 5 bases at V and 1 base at J, with 12 bases in the middle. This CDR3 comprises 15 residues. Sequencing used CD4+ T cells from blood buffy coats. The chain uses TRBV18 and TRBJ2-4; no clear D gene. The sequence was obtained from a human donor in good health. CDR3 region: CASSDQNAAKNIQYF. The CDR3 region has the DNA TGTGCCAGCTCAGACCAAAATGCGGCCAAAAACATTCAGTACTTC.